Listed below are T cell receptor beta chains from one sample, sequenced in a study of blood T cell repertoires in COVID-19. Generated by immunoSEQ multiplex PCR, the TCRdb table keeps only in-frame clones and is missing some. The table shows roughly 190,000 clones, with 75% to 90% occurring only once. The material sequenced was peripheral blood. These receptor sequences come from a woman aged 55-69 years with acute or convalescent COVID-19. The conserved cysteine and the conserved F or W are not part of the CDR3 here.

>TRBV19|TRBJ2-3|13
ASSPLAGGPDTQY
>TRBV7-7|TRBJ1-4|11
ASSPGDGEKLF
>TRBV19|TRBJ2-3|18
ASSIVQRGQKHPSTDTQY
>TRBV9|TRBJ2-2|13
ASSVSGGGAGELF
>TRBV11-2|TRBJ2-7|13
ASSPQWGGSYEQY
>TRBV3-1/TRBV3-2|TRBJ1-6|13
ASSHVPDSNSPLH
>TRBV24-1|TRBJ1-2|10
ATSGTGYGYT
>TRBV12-3/TRBV12-4|TRBJ2-1|11
ASSSLLLTKQF
>TRBV5-1|TRBJ2-1|15
ASSPGLAGGPPNEQF
>TRBV5-4|TRBJ1-6|14
ASSPGTGGPNSPLH
>TRBV2|TRBJ2-3|11
ASSEDTTDTQY
>TRBV2|TRBJ1-1|10
ASDRGGTEAF
>TRBV28|TRBJ1-3|12
ASSFSRSGNTIY
>TRBV7-2|TRBJ2-5|12
ASSPGSAGETQY
>TRBV3-1/TRBV3-2|TRBJ2-1|9
ASSQVDEQF
>TRBV7-9|TRBJ1-4|16
ASSRLGSGFWVGEKLF
>TRBV29-1|TRBJ2-5|10
SVDPSQETQY
>TRBV6-1|TRBJ1-1|11
ASSENRGFEAF
>TRBV28|TRBJ2-1|13
ASHTKGGPRNEQF
>TRBV6-6|TRBJ1-1|13
ASSYGAAVNTEAF
>TRBV7-3|TRBJ1-2|12
ASSPSGGNYGYT
>TRBV28|TRBJ2-7|12
ASSLDGSSYEQY
>TRBV6-5|TRBJ1-5|11
ASGGQGLQPQH
>TRBV11-1|TRBJ2-5|13
ASSLISGRGETQY
>TRBV7-6|TRBJ2-5|12
ASSLDPGTMVQY
>TRBV4-1|TRBJ2-1|16
ASSRAGGQAGGHNEQF
>TRBV7-9|TRBJ2-5|11
ASLRTDQETQY
>TRBV19|TRBJ1-1|14
ASSAGQGPGDTEAF
>TRBV19|TRBJ2-7|13
ASSTSGTGGMEQY
>TRBV30|TRBJ1-2|10
AWTGQNYGYT
>TRBV3-1/TRBV3-2|TRBJ2-2|12
ASSQARYTGELF
>TRBV27|TRBJ2-7|12
ASSFGLAAYEQY
>TRBV5-5|TRBJ2-1|14
ASSLWTSGRRIEQF
>TRBV11-3|TRBJ2-3|10
ASSIRGDTQY
>TRBV10-1|TRBJ1-1|12
ASSPGGSNTEAF
>TRBV3-1/TRBV3-2|TRBJ2-1|10
ATSDYYNEQF
>TRBV28|TRBJ1-2|11
ASTIQGFQGYT
>TRBV12-5|TRBJ1-1|11
ASGLVRSTEAF
>TRBV29-1|TRBJ1-4|11
SVDSSTNEKLF
>TRBV2|TRBJ1-3|14
ASSPRETGLRNTIY
>TRBV29-1|TRBJ1-2|11
SVAPPGRVGYT
>TRBV9|TRBJ1-1|14
ASSVGAGWVETEAF
>TRBV5-1|TRBJ1-2|11
ASSPRGSYGYT
>TRBV6-6|TRBJ1-4|13
ASSLGQGANEKLF
>TRBV5-6|TRBJ1-6|14
ASSLAQGAGNSPLH
>TRBV3-1/TRBV3-2|TRBJ1-1|11
ASSHDRGGEAF
>TRBV2|TRBJ2-2|11
ASSTSNTGELF
>TRBV18|TRBJ1-3|13
ASFQGDLRENTIY
>TRBV6-5|TRBJ1-6|11
ASRRDRNSPLH
>TRBV24-1|TRBJ2-7|10
ATSTAAGEQY
>TRBV6-6|TRBJ1-3|12
ASSYSVQADTIY
>TRBV7-3|TRBJ1-6|12
ASSTGTDNSPLH
>TRBV7-7|TRBJ2-1|12
ASSPGTPGGEQF